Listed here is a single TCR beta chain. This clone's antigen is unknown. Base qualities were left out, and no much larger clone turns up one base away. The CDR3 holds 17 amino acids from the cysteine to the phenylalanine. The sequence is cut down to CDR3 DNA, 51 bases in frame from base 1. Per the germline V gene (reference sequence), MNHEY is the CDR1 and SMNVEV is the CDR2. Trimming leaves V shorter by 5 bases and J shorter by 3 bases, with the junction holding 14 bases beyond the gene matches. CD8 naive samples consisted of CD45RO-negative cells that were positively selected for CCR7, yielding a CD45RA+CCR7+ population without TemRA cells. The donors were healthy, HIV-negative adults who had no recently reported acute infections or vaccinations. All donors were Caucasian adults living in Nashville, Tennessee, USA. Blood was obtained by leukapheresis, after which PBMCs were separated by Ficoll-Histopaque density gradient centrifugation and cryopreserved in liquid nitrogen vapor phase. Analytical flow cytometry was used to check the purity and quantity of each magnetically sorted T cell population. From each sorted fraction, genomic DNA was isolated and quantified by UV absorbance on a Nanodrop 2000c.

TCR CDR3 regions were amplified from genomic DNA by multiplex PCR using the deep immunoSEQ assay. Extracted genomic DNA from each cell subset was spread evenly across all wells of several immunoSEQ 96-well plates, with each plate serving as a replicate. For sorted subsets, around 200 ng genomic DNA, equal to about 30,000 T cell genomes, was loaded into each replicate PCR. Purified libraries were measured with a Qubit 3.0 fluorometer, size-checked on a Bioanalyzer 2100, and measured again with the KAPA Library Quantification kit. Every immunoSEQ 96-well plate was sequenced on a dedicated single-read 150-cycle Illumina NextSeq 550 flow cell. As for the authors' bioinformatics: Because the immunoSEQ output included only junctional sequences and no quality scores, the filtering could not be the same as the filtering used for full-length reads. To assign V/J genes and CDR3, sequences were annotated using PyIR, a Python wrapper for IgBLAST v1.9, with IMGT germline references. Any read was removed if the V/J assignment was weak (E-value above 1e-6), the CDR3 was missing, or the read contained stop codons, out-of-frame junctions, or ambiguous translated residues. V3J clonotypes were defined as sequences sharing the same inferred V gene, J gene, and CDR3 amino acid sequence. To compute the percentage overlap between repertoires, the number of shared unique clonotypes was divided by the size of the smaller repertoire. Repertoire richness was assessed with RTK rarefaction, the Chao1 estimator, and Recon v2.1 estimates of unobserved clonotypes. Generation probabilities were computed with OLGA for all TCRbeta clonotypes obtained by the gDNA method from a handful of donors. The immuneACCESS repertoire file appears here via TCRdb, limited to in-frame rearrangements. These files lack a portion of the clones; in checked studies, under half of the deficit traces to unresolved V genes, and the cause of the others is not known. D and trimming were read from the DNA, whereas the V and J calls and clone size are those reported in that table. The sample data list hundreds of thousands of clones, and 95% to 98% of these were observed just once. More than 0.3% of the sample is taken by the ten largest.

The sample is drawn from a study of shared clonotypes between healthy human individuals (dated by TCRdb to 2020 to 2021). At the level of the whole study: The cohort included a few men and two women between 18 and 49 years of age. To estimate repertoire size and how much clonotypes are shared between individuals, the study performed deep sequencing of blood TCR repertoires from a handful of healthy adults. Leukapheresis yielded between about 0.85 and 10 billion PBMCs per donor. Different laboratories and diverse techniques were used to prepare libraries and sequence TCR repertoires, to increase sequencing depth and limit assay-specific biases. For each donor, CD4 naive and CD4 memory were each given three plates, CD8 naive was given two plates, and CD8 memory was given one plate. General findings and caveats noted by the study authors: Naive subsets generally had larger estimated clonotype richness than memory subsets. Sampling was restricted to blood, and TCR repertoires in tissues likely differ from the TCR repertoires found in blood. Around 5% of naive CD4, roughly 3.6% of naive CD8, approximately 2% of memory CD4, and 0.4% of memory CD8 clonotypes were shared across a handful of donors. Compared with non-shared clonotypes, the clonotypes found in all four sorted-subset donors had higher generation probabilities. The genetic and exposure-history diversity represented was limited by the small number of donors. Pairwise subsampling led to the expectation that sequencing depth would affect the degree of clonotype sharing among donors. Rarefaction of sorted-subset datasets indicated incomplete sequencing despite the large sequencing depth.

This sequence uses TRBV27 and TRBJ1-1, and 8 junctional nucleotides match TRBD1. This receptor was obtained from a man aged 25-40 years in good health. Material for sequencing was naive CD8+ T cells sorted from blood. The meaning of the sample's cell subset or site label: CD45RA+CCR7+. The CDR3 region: CASSPIRTGLLYTEAFF. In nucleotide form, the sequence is TGTGCCAGCAGTCCGATAAGGACAGGGCTTTTGTACACTGAAGCTTTCTTT.